This T cell receptor (beta chain) was captured in a study of blood T cell repertoires in COVID-19. Measured with immunoSEQ multiplex PCR; TCRdb has only the in-frame clones, and not every one. Seen here are under 250,000 clones, approximately 85% observed once, and the top ten hold roughly 8%. Only one count was recorded for this clone. Between the trimmed V and J ends, which lost 0 bases and 9 bases, there was a span of 13 bases. The CDR3 extends over 14 amino acids. Looked up from germline, CDR1 is SGHRS and CDR2 is YFSETQ. This TCR was recovered from a woman between 50 and 59 years old with active or convalescent COVID-19. The V gene is TRBV5-1, the J gene TRBJ2-1, with a tentative D call TRBD2 (5 bases). Sequenced: peripheral blood. The CDR3 here is CASSLGGPRTEQFF. The CDR3, as DNA: TGCGCCAGCAGCTTGGGAGGGCCAAGGACTGAGCAGTTCTTC.